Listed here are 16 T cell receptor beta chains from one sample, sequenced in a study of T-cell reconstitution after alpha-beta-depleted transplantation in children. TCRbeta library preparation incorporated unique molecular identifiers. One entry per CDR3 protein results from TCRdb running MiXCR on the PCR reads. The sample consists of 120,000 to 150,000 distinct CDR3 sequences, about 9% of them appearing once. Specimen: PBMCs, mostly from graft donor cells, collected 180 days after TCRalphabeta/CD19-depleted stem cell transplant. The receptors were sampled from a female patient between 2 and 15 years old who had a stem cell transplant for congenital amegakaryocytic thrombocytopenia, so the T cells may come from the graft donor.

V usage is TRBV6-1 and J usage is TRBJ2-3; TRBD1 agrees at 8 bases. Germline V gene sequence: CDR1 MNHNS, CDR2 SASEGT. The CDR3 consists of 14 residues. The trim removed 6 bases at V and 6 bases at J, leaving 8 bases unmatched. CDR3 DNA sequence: TGTGCCAGCAGAAAGACAGGGGCCCCGGATACGCAGTATTTT. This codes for CASRKTGAPDTQYF.

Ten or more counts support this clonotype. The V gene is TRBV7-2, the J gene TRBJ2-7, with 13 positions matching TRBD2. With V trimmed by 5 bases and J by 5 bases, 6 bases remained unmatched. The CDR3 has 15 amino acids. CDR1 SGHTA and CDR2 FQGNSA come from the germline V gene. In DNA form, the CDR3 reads TGTGCCAGCAGCCCCAGACTAGCGGGAGGTCACGAGCAGTACTTC. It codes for CASSPRLAGGHEQYF.

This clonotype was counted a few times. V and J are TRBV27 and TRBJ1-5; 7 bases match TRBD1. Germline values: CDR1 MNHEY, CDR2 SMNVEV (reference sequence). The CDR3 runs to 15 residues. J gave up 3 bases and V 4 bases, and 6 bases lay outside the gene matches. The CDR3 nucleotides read TGTGCCAGCAGTTGGTCGGGACAGATCAATCAGCCCCAGCATTTT. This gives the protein CASSWSGQINQPQHF.

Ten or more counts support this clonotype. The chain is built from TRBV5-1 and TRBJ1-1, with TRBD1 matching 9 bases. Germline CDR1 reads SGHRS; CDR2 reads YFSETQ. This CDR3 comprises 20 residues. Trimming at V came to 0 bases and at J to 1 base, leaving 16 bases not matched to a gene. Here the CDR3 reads CASSLVRLDRGYMRNTEAFF. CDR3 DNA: TGCGCCAGCAGCTTGGTACGTCTGGACAGGGGATACATGAGGAACACTGAAGCTTTCTTT. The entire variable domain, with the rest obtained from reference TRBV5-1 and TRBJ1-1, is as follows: KAGVTQTPRYLIKTRGQQVTLSCSPISGHRSVSWYQQTPGQGLQFLFEYFSETQRNKGNFPGRFSGRQFSNSRSEMNVSTLELGDSALYLCASSLVRLDRGYMRNTEAFFGQGTRLTVV.

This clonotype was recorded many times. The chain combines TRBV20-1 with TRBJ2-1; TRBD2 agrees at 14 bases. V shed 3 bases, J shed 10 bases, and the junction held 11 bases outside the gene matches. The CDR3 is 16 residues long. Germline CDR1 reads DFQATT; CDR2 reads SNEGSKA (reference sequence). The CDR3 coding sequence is TGCAGTGCTAGGACTAGCGGGAGGGGTAAGGGACCGGAGCAGTTCTTC. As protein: CSARTSGRGKGPEQFF.

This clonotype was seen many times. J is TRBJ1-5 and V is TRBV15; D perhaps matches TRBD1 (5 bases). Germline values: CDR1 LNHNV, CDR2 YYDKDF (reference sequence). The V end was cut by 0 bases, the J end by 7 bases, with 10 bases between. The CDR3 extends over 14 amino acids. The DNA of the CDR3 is TGTGCCACCAGCAGAGATAATGGGGGGCAGCCCCAGCATTTT. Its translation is CATSRDNGGQPQHF.

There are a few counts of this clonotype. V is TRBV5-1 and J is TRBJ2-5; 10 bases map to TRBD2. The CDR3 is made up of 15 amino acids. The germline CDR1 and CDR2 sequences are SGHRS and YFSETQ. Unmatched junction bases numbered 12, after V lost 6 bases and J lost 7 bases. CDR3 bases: TGCGCCAGCAAGGAGGAAGCGGGAGGGAGGGTGACCCAGTACTTC. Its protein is CASKEEAGGRVTQYF.

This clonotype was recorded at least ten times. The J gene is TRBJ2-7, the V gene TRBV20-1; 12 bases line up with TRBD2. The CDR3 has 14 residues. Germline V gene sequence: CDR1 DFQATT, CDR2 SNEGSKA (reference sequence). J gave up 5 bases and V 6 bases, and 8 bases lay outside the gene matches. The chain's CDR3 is CSAGASGRAHEQYF. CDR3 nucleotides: TGCAGTGCAGGAGCTAGCGGGAGGGCCCACGAGCAGTACTTC.

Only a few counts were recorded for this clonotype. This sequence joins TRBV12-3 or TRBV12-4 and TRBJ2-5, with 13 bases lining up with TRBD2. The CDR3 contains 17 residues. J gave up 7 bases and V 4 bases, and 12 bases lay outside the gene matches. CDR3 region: CASSSRTSGGQVGTQYF. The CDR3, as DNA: TGTGCCAGCAGTTCCCGGACTAGCGGGGGTCAGGTGGGGACCCAGTACTTC.

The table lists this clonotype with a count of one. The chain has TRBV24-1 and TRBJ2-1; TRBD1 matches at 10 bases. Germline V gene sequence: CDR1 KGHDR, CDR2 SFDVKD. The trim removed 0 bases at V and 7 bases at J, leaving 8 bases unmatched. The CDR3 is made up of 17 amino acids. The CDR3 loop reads CATSDLSPGQGWNEQFF. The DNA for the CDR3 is TGTGCCACCAGTGATTTGTCCCCGGGACAGGGGTGGAATGAGCAGTTCTTC.

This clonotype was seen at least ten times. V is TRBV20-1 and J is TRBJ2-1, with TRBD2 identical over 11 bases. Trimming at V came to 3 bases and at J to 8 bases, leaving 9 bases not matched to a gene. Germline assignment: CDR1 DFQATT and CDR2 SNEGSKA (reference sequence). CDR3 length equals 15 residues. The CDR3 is CSARDGTSGGDEQFF. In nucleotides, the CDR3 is TGCAGTGCTAGGGATGGGACTAGCGGAGGGGATGAGCAGTTCTTC.

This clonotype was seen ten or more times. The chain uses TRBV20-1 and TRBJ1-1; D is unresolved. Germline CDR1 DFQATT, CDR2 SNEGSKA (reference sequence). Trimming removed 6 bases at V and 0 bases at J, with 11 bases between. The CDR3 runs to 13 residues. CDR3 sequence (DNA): TGCAGTGCCCAGATCCTTGTGAACACTGAAGCTTTCTTT. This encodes CSAQILVNTEAFF.

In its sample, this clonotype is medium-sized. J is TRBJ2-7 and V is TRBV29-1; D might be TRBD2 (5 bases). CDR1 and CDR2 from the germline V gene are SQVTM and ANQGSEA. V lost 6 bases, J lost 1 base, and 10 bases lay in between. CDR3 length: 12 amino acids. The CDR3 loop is CSVGRTSYEQYF. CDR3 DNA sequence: TGCAGCGTGGGGAGAACTTCCTACGAGCAGTACTTC.

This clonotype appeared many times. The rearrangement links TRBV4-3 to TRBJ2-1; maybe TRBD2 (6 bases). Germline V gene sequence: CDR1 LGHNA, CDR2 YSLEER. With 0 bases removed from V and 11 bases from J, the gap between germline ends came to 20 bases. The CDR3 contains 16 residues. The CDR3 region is CASSQETGVSSGQQFF. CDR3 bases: TGCGCCAGCAGCCAAGAAACAGGTGTGAGTAGCGGTCAGCAGTTCTTC.

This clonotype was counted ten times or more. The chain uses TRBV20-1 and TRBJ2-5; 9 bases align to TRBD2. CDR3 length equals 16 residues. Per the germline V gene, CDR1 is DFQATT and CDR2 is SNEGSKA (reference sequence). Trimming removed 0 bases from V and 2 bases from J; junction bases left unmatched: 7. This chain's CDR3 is CSARDQGSGGQETQYF. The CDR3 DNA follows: TGCAGTGCTAGAGATCAGGGTAGCGGGGGACAAGAGACCCAGTACTTC.

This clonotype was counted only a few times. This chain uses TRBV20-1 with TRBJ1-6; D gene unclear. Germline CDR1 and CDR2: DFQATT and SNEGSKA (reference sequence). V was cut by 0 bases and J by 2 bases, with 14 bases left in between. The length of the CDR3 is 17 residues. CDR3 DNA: TGCAGTGCTAGAGATCCGAGTTTGGGGACCTATAATTCACCCCTCCACTTT. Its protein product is CSARDPSLGTYNSPLHF.